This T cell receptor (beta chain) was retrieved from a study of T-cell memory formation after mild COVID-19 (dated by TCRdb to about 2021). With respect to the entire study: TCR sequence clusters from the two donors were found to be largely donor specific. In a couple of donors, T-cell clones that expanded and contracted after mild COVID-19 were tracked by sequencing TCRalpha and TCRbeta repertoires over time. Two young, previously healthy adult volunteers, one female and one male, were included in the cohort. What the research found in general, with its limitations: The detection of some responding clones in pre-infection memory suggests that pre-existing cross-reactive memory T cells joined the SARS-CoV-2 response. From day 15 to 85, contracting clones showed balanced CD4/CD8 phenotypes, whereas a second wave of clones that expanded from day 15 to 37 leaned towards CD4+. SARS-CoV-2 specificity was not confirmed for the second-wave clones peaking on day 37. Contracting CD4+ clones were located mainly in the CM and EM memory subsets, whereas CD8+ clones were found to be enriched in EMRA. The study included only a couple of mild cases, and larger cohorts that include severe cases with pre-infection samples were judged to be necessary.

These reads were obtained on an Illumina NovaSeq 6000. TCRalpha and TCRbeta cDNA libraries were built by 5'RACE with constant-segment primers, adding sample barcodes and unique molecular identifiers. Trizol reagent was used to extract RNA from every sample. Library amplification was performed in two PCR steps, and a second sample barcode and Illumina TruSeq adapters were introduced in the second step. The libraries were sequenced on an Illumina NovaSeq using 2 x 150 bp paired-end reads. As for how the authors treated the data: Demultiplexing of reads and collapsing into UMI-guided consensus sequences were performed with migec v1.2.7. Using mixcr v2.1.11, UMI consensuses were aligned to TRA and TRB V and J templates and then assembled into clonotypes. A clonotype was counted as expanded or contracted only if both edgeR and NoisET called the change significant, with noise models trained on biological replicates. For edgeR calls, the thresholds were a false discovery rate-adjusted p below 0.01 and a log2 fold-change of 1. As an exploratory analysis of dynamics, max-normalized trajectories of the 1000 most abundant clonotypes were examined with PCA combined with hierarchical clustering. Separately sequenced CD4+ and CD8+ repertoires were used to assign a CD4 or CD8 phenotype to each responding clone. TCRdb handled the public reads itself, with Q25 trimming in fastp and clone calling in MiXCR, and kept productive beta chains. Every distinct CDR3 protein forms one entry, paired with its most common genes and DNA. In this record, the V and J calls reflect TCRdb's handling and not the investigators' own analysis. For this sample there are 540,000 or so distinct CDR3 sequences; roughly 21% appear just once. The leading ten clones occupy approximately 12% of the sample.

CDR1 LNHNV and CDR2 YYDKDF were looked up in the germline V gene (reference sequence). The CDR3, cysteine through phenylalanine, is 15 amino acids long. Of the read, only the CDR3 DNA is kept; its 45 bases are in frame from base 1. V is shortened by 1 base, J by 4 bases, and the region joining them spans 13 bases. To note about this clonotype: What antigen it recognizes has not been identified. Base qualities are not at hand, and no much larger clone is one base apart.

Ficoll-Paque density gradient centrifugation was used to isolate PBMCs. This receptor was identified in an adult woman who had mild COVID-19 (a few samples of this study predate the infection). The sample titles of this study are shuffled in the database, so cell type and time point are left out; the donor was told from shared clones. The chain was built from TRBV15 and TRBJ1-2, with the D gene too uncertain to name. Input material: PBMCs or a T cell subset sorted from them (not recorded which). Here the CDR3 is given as CATSRVPSRRYGYTF. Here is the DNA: TGTGCCACCAGCAGAGTACCTAGCAGACGCTATGGCTACACCTTC. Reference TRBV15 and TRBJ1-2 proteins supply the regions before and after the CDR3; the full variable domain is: DAMVIQNPRYQVTQFGKPVTLSCSQTLNHNVMYWYQQKSSQAPKLLFHYYDKDFNNEADTPDNFQSRRPNTSFCFLDIRSPGLGDTAMYLCATSRVPSRRYGYTFGSGTRLTVV.